Below, 12 T cell receptor beta chains from the same sample are listed, as sequenced in a study of beta chain features in type 1 diabetes. Study outcomes and limitations: For Type 1 diabetes patients, all four CD4+ subsets carried TCRB CDR3s that were moderately but significantly shorter.

Their antigens remain unidentified. Since all of the isolated RNA was reverse transcribed, expressed TCRB transcripts were what got sequenced. Profiling relied on immunoSEQ multiplex PCR, and the TCRdb table lists in-frame clones only, not all of them. The sample consists of about 710,000 clones, around 15% of them appearing once. What was sequenced was naive CD4+ T cells from blood. The receptors stem from a man aged 18 to 29 with type 1 diabetes.

This chain uses TRBV7-2 with TRBJ2-2; TRBD1 agrees at 8 bases. The CDR3 spans 16 residues. The junction had 6 bases not matched to a gene; V was cut back by 1 base and J by 5 bases. CDR1 and CDR2 (germline): SGHTA, FQGNSA. CDR3 in amino acids: CASSLVGTGPTGELFF. The CDR3 DNA is TGTGCCAGCAGCTTAGTGGGGACAGGCCCAACCGGGGAGCTGTTTTTT. Using reference TRBV7-2 and TRBJ2-2 for the parts outside the CDR3, the full variable domain is GAGVSQSPSNKVTEKGKDVELRCDPISGHTALYWYRQSLGQGLEFLIYFQGNSAPDKSGLPSDRFSAERTGGSVSTLTIQRTQQEDSAVYLCASSLVGTGPTGELFFGEGSRLTVL.

The rearrangement links TRBV30 to TRBJ1-2; D is perhaps TRBD1 (5 bases). The CDR3 is 13 residues long. CDR1 and CDR2 from the germline V gene are GTSNPN and SVGIG (reference sequence). V was trimmed by 0 bases and J by 6 bases, leaving 11 bases between them. CDR3 sequence reads: CAWSVRWGNGYTF. CDR3 nucleotide sequence: TGTGCCTGGAGTGTAAGGTGGGGGAATGGCTACACCTTC. The variable domain in full, completed from reference TRBV30 and TRBJ1-2, reads SQTIHQWPATLVQPVGSPLSLECTVEGTSNPNLYWYRQAAGRGLQLLFYSVGIGQISSEVPQNLSASRPQDRQFILSSKKLLLSDSGFYLCAWSVRWGNGYTFGSGTRLTVV.

This clone appeared once. V and J are TRBV7-9 and TRBJ2-5; TRBD1 agrees at 7 bases. The CDR3 runs to 16 residues. In germline, CDR1 is SEHNR, CDR2 FQNEAQ (reference sequence). The J segment lost 6 bases and the V segment lost 2 bases, leaving 12 bases of the junction unmatched. CDR3 sequence reads: CASSLTSSDRVQTQYF. The DNA of the CDR3 is TGTGCCAGCAGCTTAACCTCAAGCGACAGGGTACAGACCCAGTACTTC.

This clone showed up just a few times. V is TRBV19 and J is TRBJ2-2, with D unclear. The length of the CDR3 is 14 residues. Trimming took off 5 bases at V and 3 bases at J, with 10 bases between the two ends. Germline CDR1 reads LNHDA; CDR2 reads SQIVND (reference sequence). The CDR3 DNA reads TGTGCCAGTAGTCGAGGTAGATACACCGGGGAGCTGTTTTTT. Translation: CASSRGRYTGELFF.

V is TRBV5-1 and J is TRBJ2-1, with D unresolved. CDR3 length: 15 residues. Trimming removed 0 bases from V and 5 bases from J, with 12 bases in between. CDR1 is SGHRS and CDR2 is YFSETQ in the germline V gene. The CDR3 nucleotides read TGCGCCAGCAGCTTGGAGGCACTGTGGGACAATGAGCAGTTCTTC. This translates into CASSLEALWDNEQFF.

The V and J genes are TRBV9 and TRBJ2-3; D is unclear. V lost 0 bases, J lost 6 bases, and 8 bases lay in between. Germline CDR1 is SGDLS and CDR2 is YYNGEE. The CDR3 is 13 residues long. In DNA form, the CDR3 reads TGTGCCAGCAGCGTAGACCCTGGGGATACGCAGTATTTT. Translating it yields CASSVDPGDTQYF.

The gene calls are TRBV30 and TRBJ1-5; D not resolved. With 0 bases removed from V and 7 bases from J, the gap between germline ends came to 10 bases. In germline, CDR1 is GTSNPN, CDR2 SVGIG (reference sequence). The CDR3 covers 13 residues. CDR3 DNA: TGTGCCTGGAGTGTATCCACAGCCCAGCCCCAGCATTTT. Its protein product is CAWSVSTAQPQHF.

This clone was counted between two and nine times. The chain is built from TRBV7-9 and TRBJ2-1, with no clear D. The CDR3 covers 13 residues. The V gene's germline CDR1 is SEHNR and CDR2 FQNEAQ (reference sequence). The V end lost 5 bases, the J end lost 10 bases, and 15 bases lay between the germline ends. The CDR3 DNA is TGTGCCAGCAGCATTTTCCTCGATCGGGAGCAGTTCTTC. Translating gives CASSIFLDREQFF.

This clone was seen a few times. The V call is TRBV14, the J call TRBJ2-3; possibly TRBD2 for D (6 bases). V was clipped by 6 bases and J by 1 base, with 11 bases between them. Germline V gene data show CDR1 as SGHDN and CDR2 as FVKESK. The CDR3 consists of 14 residues. The CDR3 loop reads CASSPGLGTDTQYF. In nucleotides, the CDR3 is TGTGCCAGCAGTCCGGGACTCGGCACAGATACGCAGTATTTT.

J is TRBJ1-1 and V is TRBV4-3; D not resolved. Germline V CDR1 and CDR2: LGHNA, YSLEER. With 0 bases removed from V and 8 bases from J, the gap between germline ends came to 10 bases. This CDR3 has 13 amino acids. The CDR3: CASSQDRQREAFF. CDR3 coding DNA: TGCGCCAGCAGCCAAGATCGGCAGAGAGAAGCTTTCTTT.

This chain joins TRBV5-8 and TRBJ2-5; no clear D gene. Deletions cut 1 base from V and 4 bases from J, with 11 bases between. Germline CDR1 reads SGHTS; CDR2 reads YDEGEE. There are 14 residues in the CDR3. The CDR3 DNA sequence: TGTGCCAGCAGCTTGTTGGCTGTTGTAGAGACCCAGTACTTC. It encodes CASSLLAVVETQYF.

This rearrangement joins TRBV28 to TRBJ1-6; perhaps TRBD1 as D (5 bases). The CDR3 length is 15 residues. CDR1 is MDHEN and CDR2 is SYDVKM in the germline V gene. Between the trimmed V and J ends, which lost 7 bases and 7 bases, there was a span of 17 bases. DNA for the CDR3: TGTGCCAGCACTCCTGGCAGGGTGGGGAATTCACCCCTCCACTTT. Protein: CASTPGRVGNSPLHF.